This TCR beta chain is drawn from a study of control samples from healthy donors and cancer patients. Per the germline V gene, CDR1 is MGHDK and CDR2 is SYGVNS. The V end was cut by 2 bases, the J end by 1 base, with 9 bases between. There are 16 residues in the CDR3. Assay: immunoSEQ multiplex PCR; the TCRdb copy retains only in-frame clones and omits some. The sample carries roughly 59,000 clones, more than 85% recorded once. The clonotype originates from a middle-aged man with colorectal cancer. V is TRBV25-1 and J is TRBJ1-6; TRBD1 might be the D (5 bases). The sample consisted of PBMCs. The CDR3 region has the DNA TGTGCCAGCAGTGAAAGAGGGGTGTCCTATAATTCACCCCTCCACTTT. Its translation: CASSERGVSYNSPLHF.